The source of this TCR beta chain is a study of shared clonotypes between healthy human individuals. A remark on this clone: The target antigen is unknown.

The CDR3 consists of 16 residues. V shed 5 bases and J shed 6 bases, with 20 bases lying between them. The germline gives CDR1 SGHAT, CDR2 FQNNGV. Study-wide results and limits: About 5% was the fraction of naive CD4 clonotypes found shared across a few donors. The rarefaction results pointed to incomplete sorted-subset sequencing despite large depth.

Per the study methods: Quality scores were absent from the junction-only immunoSEQ sequences, so filtering differed. TCRdb keeps only in-frame clones here, not all; method: immunoSEQ multiplex PCR. The DNA gave D and trimming, while V, J and clone size come from that table. The sample comprises approximately 620,000 clones, more than 95% of which are singletons, and 0.057% rests with the top ten. The sequenced sample consisted of naive CD4+ T cells sorted from blood. Subset of the sample: CD45RA+ positively selected. The sequence was obtained from a woman in her thirties in good health. The chain links TRBV11-2 to TRBJ2-1; D gene unclear. The CDR3 coding sequence is TGTGCCAGCAGCCCCCTTTACTCTAAAGCGTCCAATGAGCAGTTCTTC. It translates to CASSPLYSKASNEQFF.